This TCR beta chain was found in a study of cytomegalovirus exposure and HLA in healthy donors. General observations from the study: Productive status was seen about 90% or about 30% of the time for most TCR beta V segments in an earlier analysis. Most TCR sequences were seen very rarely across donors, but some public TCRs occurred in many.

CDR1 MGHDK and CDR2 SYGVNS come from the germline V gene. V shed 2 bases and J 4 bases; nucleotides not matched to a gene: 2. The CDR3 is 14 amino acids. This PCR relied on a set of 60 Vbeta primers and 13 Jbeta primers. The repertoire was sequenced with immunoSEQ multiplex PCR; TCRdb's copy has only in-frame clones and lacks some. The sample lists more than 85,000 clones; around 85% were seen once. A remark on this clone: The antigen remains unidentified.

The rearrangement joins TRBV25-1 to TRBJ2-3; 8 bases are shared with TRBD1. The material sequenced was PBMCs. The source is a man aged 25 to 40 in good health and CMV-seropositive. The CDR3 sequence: CASSELQGADTQYF. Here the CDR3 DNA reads TGTGCCAGCAGTGAACTACAGGGGGCAGATACGCAGTATTTT.